These T cell receptor beta chains were read from a single sample in a study of blood T cell repertoires in COVID-19. This table comes from immunoSEQ multiplex PCR, and its TCRdb copy is limited to in-frame clones, with some not included. The sample holds 90,000 to 120,000 clones, roughly 92% seen once. The sample taken for sequencing was peripheral blood. These receptors were obtained from an older man with acute or convalescent COVID-19. Each CDR3 is given with its conserved first and last residue. A D gene is named only where the DNA matches it firmly. Part of the rows lack a size; the others show once, few, many or a class for expanded clones.

V	size	D	J	CDR3	DNA
TRBV9	NA	NA	TRBJ2-2	CASSVPGENTGELFF	TGTGCCAGCAGCGTACCAGGCGAGAACACCGGGGAGCTGTTTTTT
TRBV9	NA	TRBD1	TRBJ2-3	CASTTGTAISSTDTQYF	TGTGCCAGTACTACCGGGACAGCAATTTCTAGCACAGATACGCAGTATTTT
TRBV11-2	NA	TRBD1	TRBJ2-3	CASSPVPGQGALDTQYF	TGTGCCAGCAGCCCAGTTCCGGGACAGGGGGCTTTAGATACGCAGTATTTT
TRBV5-1	NA	NA	TRBJ2-2	CASSPLAENTGELFF	TGCGCCAGCAGCCCTTTAGCGGAGAACACCGGGGAGCTGTTTTTT
TRBV7-2	NA	NA	TRBJ2-7	CASSLGRTYEQYF	TGTGCCAGCAGCTTGGGGAGAACCTACGAGCAGTACTTC
TRBV27	few	TRBD1	TRBJ1-2	CASSPGVGDRGLPRRGYTF	TGTGCCAGCAGCCCGGGCGTAGGGGACAGGGGGCTCCCTAGGAGGGGCTACACCTTC
TRBV27	NA	NA	TRBJ1-2	CASSLYPGKDGYTF	TGTGCCAGCAGTTTATACCCAGGGAAGGATGGCTACACCTTC
TRBV29-1	once	TRBD1	TRBJ2-7	CSVNSRDSLYEQYF	TGCAGCGTTAACTCCCGGGACAGCCTGTACGAGCAGTACTTC
TRBV18	NA	TRBD1	TRBJ1-4	CASSLRTGEVEKLFF	TGTGCCAGCTCTCTACGGACAGGGGAGGTGGAAAAACTGTTTTTT
TRBV25-1	NA	NA	TRBJ1-2	CASSEWGGDSNYGYTF	TGTGCCAGCAGTGAATGGGGGGGGGACTCCAACTATGGCTACACCTTC
TRBV6-5	NA	TRBD1	TRBJ1-1	CASSPGTGGTEAFF	TGTGCCAGCAGTCCAGGGACAGGCGGCACTGAAGCTTTCTTT
TRBV5-1	NA	TRBD2	TRBJ2-7	CASSLAGGLLEQYF	TGCGCCAGCAGCTTGGCGGGGGGGCTCCTCGAGCAGTACTTC
TRBV7-9	NA	NA	TRBJ2-6	CASSLLRESANVLTF	TGTGCCAGCAGCTTATTGAGGGAGTCGGCCAACGTCCTGACTTTC
TRBV11-2	NA	NA	TRBJ1-4	CASSSRAGLNEKLFF	TGTGCCAGCAGCTCCCGGGCAGGGCTTAATGAAAAACTGTTTTTT
TRBV7-9	NA	TRBD1	TRBJ1-6	CASSEQGTDNSPLHF	TGTGCCAGCAGCGAACAGGGGACCGATAATTCACCCCTCCACTTT
TRBV7-9	many	NA	TRBJ1-1	CASSLPSGASTEAFF	TGTGCCAGCAGCTTACCCTCAGGGGCGAGCACTGAAGCTTTCTTT
TRBV24-1	few	NA	TRBJ2-5	CATSDRQGTQETQYF	TGTGCCACCAGTGATCGCCAGGGAACCCAAGAGACCCAGTACTTC
TRBV18	NA	TRBD1	TRBJ1-1	CASSLGQGKTEAFF	TGTGCCAGCTCACTCGGACAGGGGAAGACTGAAGCTTTCTTT
TRBV25-1	NA	TRBD2	TRBJ2-1	CASSEWAGGGHNEQFF	TGTGCCAGCAGTGAATGGGCCGGCGGGGGGCACAATGAGCAGTTCTTC
TRBV21-1	NA	NA	TRBJ2-7	CASSKYFAVGDKANGQYF	TGTGCCAGCAGCAAATACTTCGCGGTGGGGGACAAAGCGAACGGGCAGTACTTC
TRBV21-1	NA	NA	TRBJ2-3	CASLGLAGELGTDTQYF	TGTGCCAGCCTGGGACTAGCGGGAGAATTGGGAACAGATACGCAGTATTTT
TRBV5-4	NA	TRBD2	TRBJ2-1	CASSWGAGAYNEQFF	TGTGCCAGCAGCTGGGGAGCGGGAGCTTACAATGAGCAGTTCTTC
TRBV28	NA	NA	TRBJ1-1	CASSLSAEAFF	TGTGCCAGCAGTTTATCAGCTGAAGCTTTCTTT
TRBV28	NA	NA	TRBJ1-1	CASSSRTEAFF	TGTGCCAGCAGTTCCCGTACTGAGGCTTTCTTT
TRBV5-1	once	NA	TRBJ2-7	CASSLGYRDKSSYEQYF	TGCGCCAGCAGCTTGGGATACCGGGACAAAAGCTCCTACGAGCAGTACTTC
TRBV12-3/TRBV12-4	NA	NA	TRBJ1-6	CASRIRGQSPLHF	TGTGCCAGCAGGATAAGGGGCCAGTCACCCCTCCACTTT
TRBV28	NA	NA	TRBJ1-5	CASSLSLTRSQHF	TGTGCCAGCAGTTTATCCCTTACCAGGTCCCAGCATTTT
TRBV9	NA	NA	TRBJ1-5	CASSVGGGFQPQHF	TGTGCCAGCAGCGTAGGGGGAGGTTTTCAGCCCCAGCATTTT
TRBV25-1	once	TRBD1	TRBJ2-5	CASTDRGGGETQYF	TGTGCCAGCACGGACAGGGGAGGGGGAGAGACCCAGTACTTC
TRBV7-2	NA	TRBD1	TRBJ2-7	CASSLGPPGQGSYEQYF	TGTGCCAGCAGCTTAGGACCCCCGGGACAGGGTTCCTACGAGCAGTACTTC
TRBV5-1	NA	NA	TRBJ2-7	CASSLVRGLYEQYF	TGCGCCAGCAGCTTGGTAAGAGGACTTTACGAGCAGTACTTC
TRBV5-8	NA	TRBD2	TRBJ2-7	CASSFMAGGAKQYF	TGTGCCAGCAGCTTCATGGCGGGAGGGGCCAAGCAGTACTTC
TRBV27	NA	TRBD1	TRBJ2-6	CASSQGQGRGANVLTF	TGTGCCAGCAGCCAGGGACAGGGGAGGGGGGCCAACGTCCTGACTTTC
TRBV5-1	NA	NA	TRBJ1-1	CASTRQDGTEAFF	TGCGCCAGCACAAGACAGGATGGGACTGAAGCTTTCTTT
TRBV28	NA	TRBD2	TRBJ2-3	CASNPTGTSGLYTQYF	TGTGCCAGCAACCCAACCGGGACTAGCGGGCTTTATACGCAGTATTTT
TRBV6-5	NA	TRBD2	TRBJ2-7	CASKPGGRADEQYF	TGTGCCAGCAAGCCTGGCGGGAGGGCCGACGAGCAGTACTTC
TRBV5-1	NA	NA	TRBJ1-2	CASSFGRGSGYTF	TGCGCCAGCAGCTTCGGCAGGGGAAGTGGCTACACCTTC
TRBV7-8	once	NA	TRBJ1-2	CASSLGGRGGYTF	TGTGCCAGCAGCTTAGGGGGCAGGGGTGGCTACACCTTC
TRBV29-1	NA	NA	TRBJ1-1	CSVDSKGGNTEAFF	TGCAGCGTTGATTCGAAGGGAGGGAACACTGAAGCTTTCTTT
TRBV28	NA	NA	TRBJ2-7	CASSLLWRSYEQYF	TGTGCCAGCAGTTTACTCTGGAGAAGCTACGAGCAGTACTTC
TRBV3-1/TRBV3-2	few	NA	TRBJ1-5	CASSQDQAQPQHF	TGTGCCAGCAGCCAAGATCAAGCCCAGCCCCAGCATTTT
TRBV19	NA	NA	TRBJ1-5	CASSPLSNQPQHF	TGTGCCAGTAGTCCCCTTAGCAATCAGCCCCAGCATTTT
TRBV27	NA	TRBD2	TRBJ2-5	CASSLRGTKETQYF	TGTGCCAGCAGTTTAAGAGGGACTAAGGAGACCCAGTACTTC
TRBV7-6	NA	TRBD1	TRBJ1-1	CASSSTGTGVAEAFF	TGTGCCAGCAGCTCAACCGGGACAGGGGTCGCTGAAGCTTTCTTT
TRBV4-2	NA	TRBD1	TRBJ2-2	CASSQGQGARRELFF	TGTGCCAGCAGCCAAGGGCAGGGGGCGCGAAGGGAGCTGTTTTTT
TRBV27	NA	NA	TRBJ2-7	CASSLSVPVPPENEQYF	TGTGCCAGCAGTTTATCGGTCCCCGTGCCTCCGGAGAACGAGCAGTACTTC
TRBV24-1	NA	TRBD2	TRBJ2-1	CATSGRTSGGSSYNEQFF	TGTGCCACCAGTGGACGGACTAGCGGGGGGAGCTCCTACAATGAGCAGTTCTTC
TRBV7-2	NA	TRBD2	TRBJ2-1	CASSLAHSGRAGYNEQFF	TGTGCCAGCAGCTTAGCGCATAGCGGGAGGGCCGGGTACAATGAGCAGTTCTTC
TRBV30	few	NA	TRBJ1-6	CAWGRSGTPFMRPLHF	TGTGCCTGGGGGCGATCAGGGACACCATTCATGAGACCCCTCCACTTT
TRBV10-3	NA	TRBD1	TRBJ1-5	CAIGKGTGYQPQHF	TGTGCCATCGGAAAAGGGACAGGGTATCAGCCCCAGCATTTT
TRBV18	few	NA	TRBJ2-7	CASSPAGQSREQYF	TGTGCCAGCTCACCCGCCGGACAGTCTCGGGAGCAGTACTTC
TRBV18	NA	TRBD2	TRBJ2-5	CASSPPSSAGGPETQYF	TGTGCCAGCTCACCACCGTCATCCGCGGGGGGGCCAGAGACCCAGTACTTC
TRBV25-1	NA	NA	TRBJ2-2	CASSDDYTGELFF	TGTGCCAGCAGTGATGACTACACCGGGGAGCTGTTTTTT
TRBV7-9	NA	NA	TRBJ1-2	CASSLQGEGRTLGYTF	TGTGCCAGCAGCCTCCAGGGCGAAGGGAGGACGTTGGGCTACACCTTC
TRBV4-1	NA	NA	TRBJ1-3	CASSQRHFTGNTIYF	TGCGCCAGCAGCCAGAGACATTTCACTGGAAACACCATATATTTT
TRBV5-4	once	TRBD2	TRBJ2-5	CASSHTWRLAEQETQYF	TGTGCCAGCAGCCACACCTGGCGACTAGCGGAGCAAGAGACCCAGTACTTC
TRBV19	NA	NA	TRBJ2-7	CASAAGWTYEQYF	TGTGCCAGTGCCGCCGGATGGACTTACGAGCAGTACTTC
TRBV14	NA	NA	TRBJ1-5	CASSQGGQPQHF	TGTGCCAGCAGCCAAGGAGGGCAGCCCCAGCATTTT